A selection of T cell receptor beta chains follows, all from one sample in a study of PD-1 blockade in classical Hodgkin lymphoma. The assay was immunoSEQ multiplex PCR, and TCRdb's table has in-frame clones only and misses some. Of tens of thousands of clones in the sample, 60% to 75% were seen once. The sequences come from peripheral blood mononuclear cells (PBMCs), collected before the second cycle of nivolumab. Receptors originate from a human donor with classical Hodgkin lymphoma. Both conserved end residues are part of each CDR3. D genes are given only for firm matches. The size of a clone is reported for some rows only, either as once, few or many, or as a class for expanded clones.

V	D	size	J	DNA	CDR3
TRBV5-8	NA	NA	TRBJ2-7	TGTGCCAGCAGACCACTACAGGAGGAGCAGTACTTC	CASRPLQEEQYF
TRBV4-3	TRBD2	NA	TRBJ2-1	TGCGCCAGCAGCCAAGAAGAGTTGGGACTAGCGGCTTACAATGAGCAGTTCTTC	CASSQEELGLAAYNEQFF
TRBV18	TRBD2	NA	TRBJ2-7	TGTGCCAGCTCACTGGCGGCTAGCGGGGGTTCATACGAGCAGTACTTC	CASSLAASGGSYEQYF
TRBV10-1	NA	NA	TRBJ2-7	TGCGCCAGCAGCGGACAGCGGGTCCACTCCTACGAGCAGTACTTC	CASSGQRVHSYEQYF
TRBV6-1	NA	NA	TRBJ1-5	TGTGCCAGCAGGGGGGTGGGGGACCAGCCCCAGCATTTT	CASRGVGDQPQHF
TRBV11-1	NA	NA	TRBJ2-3	TGTGCCAGCAGCTTATGGGGATTTGCGACAACTAGCACAGATACGCAGTATTTT	CASSLWGFATTSTDTQYF
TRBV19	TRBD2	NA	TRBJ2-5	TGTGCCAGTAGTCAAGGACTAGCGGGGGTTCAAGAGACCCAGTACTTC	CASSQGLAGVQETQYF
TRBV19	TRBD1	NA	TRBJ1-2	TGTGCCAGCAAACCGACTCCAGGGGGCGCTTTGGAAGGCTACACCTTC	CASKPTPGGALEGYTF
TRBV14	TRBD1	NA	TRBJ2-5	TGTGCCAGCAGCGGGACAGGGTGGGAGACCCAGTACTTC	CASSGTGWETQYF
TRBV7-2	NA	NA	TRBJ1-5	TGTGCCAGCAGCTTAATCCGGGATAGCAATCAGCCCCAGCATTTT	CASSLIRDSNQPQHF
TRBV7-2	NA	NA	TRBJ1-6	TGTGCCAGCAGCTTCCAGGGGAAGAATTCACCCCTCCACTTT	CASSFQGKNSPLHF
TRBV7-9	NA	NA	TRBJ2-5	TGTGCCAGCAGCTCCACTACGGGACTCCATCGGGAGACCCAGTACTTC	CASSSTTGLHRETQYF
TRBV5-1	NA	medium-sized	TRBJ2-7	TGCGCCAGCACCACGACAGACCCCTACGAGCAGTACTTC	CASTTTDPYEQYF
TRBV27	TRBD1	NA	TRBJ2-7	TGTGCCAGCACCGGACAGGGGGCGAGTGAGCAGTACTTC	CASTGQGASEQYF
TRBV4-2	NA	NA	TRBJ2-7	TGTGCCAGCAGCCAAGATGGAGCCAACGAGCAGTACTTC	CASSQDGANEQYF
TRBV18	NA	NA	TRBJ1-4	TGTGCCAGCTCACCAGCCGGTCTGGACGAAAAACTGTTTTTT	CASSPAGLDEKLFF
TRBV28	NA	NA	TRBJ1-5	TGTGCCAGCAGCGCATCTGGGGAATTGAGGCCCCAGCATTTT	CASSASGELRPQHF
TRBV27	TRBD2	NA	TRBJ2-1	TGTGCCAGCAGTTTTTTCAGCGGGGGGGCCGTTGAGCAGTTCTTC	CASSFFSGGAVEQFF
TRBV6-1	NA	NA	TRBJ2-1	TGTGCCAGCAGTGAACTAGGAGGTTACAATGAGCAGTTCTTC	CASSELGGYNEQFF
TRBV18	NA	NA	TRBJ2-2	TGTGCCAGCTCACCCTTCGGGGTGGTCGGGGAGCTGTTTTTT	CASSPFGVVGELFF
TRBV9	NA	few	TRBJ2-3	TGTGCCAGCAGCGTACGTGGGGGGGCCTTTGACACAGATACGCAGTATTTT	CASSVRGGAFDTDTQYF